These T cell receptor beta chains were read from a single sample in a study of monozygotic twins with inflammatory bowel disease. TCRdb re-called the 5' RACE reads and shows each CDR3 protein once, DNA omitted. The sample table includes fewer than 550,000 distinct CDR3 sequences. Material: blood. The origin of the receptors is a human donor with ulcerative colitis or Crohn's disease, or a healthy co-twin of an affected twin (not recorded which). Both conserved end residues are part of each CDR3. Fields, in order: V gene, J gene, CDR3 protein.

v_call: TRBV7-6
j_call: TRBJ1-2
cdr3_aa: CASSPGQGEYGYTF

v_call: TRBV4-1
j_call: TRBJ2-2
cdr3_aa: CASSQGKLAGISGELFF

v_call: TRBV6-1
j_call: TRBJ2-1
cdr3_aa: CASREAGGSNEQFF

v_call: TRBV7-2
j_call: TRBJ2-5
cdr3_aa: CASSPSLGGRGQETQYF

v_call: TRBV7-2
j_call: TRBJ2-3
cdr3_aa: CASSLAGLGADTQYF

v_call: TRBV29-1
j_call: TRBJ2-7
cdr3_aa: CSVEFAGRSIRYEQYF

v_call: TRBV28
j_call: TRBJ2-7
cdr3_aa: CASSPISYEQYF

v_call: TRBV5-1
j_call: TRBJ1-1
cdr3_aa: CASSLERASGTEAFF

v_call: TRBV10-2
j_call: TRBJ2-3
cdr3_aa: CASSGTGGTDTQYF

v_call: TRBV11-2
j_call: TRBJ2-2
cdr3_aa: CASSLVSVLDTGELFF

v_call: TRBV7-2
j_call: TRBJ2-4
cdr3_aa: CASSRGVTQNIQYF

v_call: TRBV12-3/TRBV12-4
j_call: TRBJ2-1
cdr3_aa: CASSRDRGYRNEQFF

v_call: TRBV15
j_call: TRBJ1-1
cdr3_aa: CATSRVGFNEAFF

v_call: TRBV27
j_call: TRBJ1-6
cdr3_aa: CASSSTGTANSPLHF

v_call: TRBV7-9
j_call: TRBJ2-1
cdr3_aa: CASSPTGLADSYNEQFF

v_call: TRBV20-1
j_call: TRBJ2-3
cdr3_aa: CSARDSIRGRADTQYF

v_call: TRBV19
j_call: TRBJ2-7
cdr3_aa: CASSIGATYEQYF

v_call: TRBV28
j_call: TRBJ2-1
cdr3_aa: CASSHRGLALEQFF

v_call: TRBV20-1
j_call: TRBJ2-5
cdr3_aa: CSAPSLGTETQYF

v_call: TRBV5-1
j_call: TRBJ2-1
cdr3_aa: CASNPVGFYNEQFF

v_call: TRBV15
j_call: TRBJ2-5
cdr3_aa: CATEKQGRETQYF

v_call: TRBV6-2/TRBV6-3
j_call: TRBJ2-1
cdr3_aa: CASSQLDKANEQLF

v_call: TRBV10-3
j_call: TRBJ2-3
cdr3_aa: CAINRAGGADTQYF

v_call: TRBV5-1
j_call: TRBJ1-5
cdr3_aa: CASSVTGGSNQPQHF

v_call: TRBV10-3
j_call: TRBJ1-1
cdr3_aa: CATISGTGKAAEAFF

v_call: TRBV2
j_call: TRBJ1-2
cdr3_aa: CASFGGTGYTF

v_call: TRBV27
j_call: TRBJ1-2
cdr3_aa: CASSSAANYGYTF

v_call: TRBV5-6
j_call: TRBJ2-1
cdr3_aa: CASSPPGLAGSYNEQFF

v_call: TRBV5-1
j_call: TRBJ2-7
cdr3_aa: CASSHGQGSSYEQYF

v_call: TRBV27
j_call: TRBJ1-2
cdr3_aa: CASSPNGGDRANYGYTF

v_call: TRBV7-9
j_call: TRBJ1-2
cdr3_aa: CAIPGQKDYGYTF

v_call: TRBV11-2
j_call: TRBJ2-7
cdr3_aa: CASSLDLGADEQYF

v_call: TRBV7-9
j_call: TRBJ1-2
cdr3_aa: CASSESGGSGYTF

v_call: TRBV11-1
j_call: TRBJ2-1
cdr3_aa: CASSTPLLGEQFF

v_call: TRBV12-3/TRBV12-4
j_call: TRBJ1-1
cdr3_aa: CASTRIRTETEAFF

v_call: TRBV20-1
j_call: TRBJ1-1
cdr3_aa: CSGLGQPFEAFF

v_call: TRBV20-1
j_call: TRBJ2-1
cdr3_aa: CSAQTRSSYNEQFF

v_call: TRBV3-1
j_call: TRBJ1-3
cdr3_aa: CASSQVGSLAGNTIYF

v_call: TRBV3-1
j_call: TRBJ2-1
cdr3_aa: CASSPFAGTANEQFF

v_call: TRBV7-2
j_call: TRBJ1-6
cdr3_aa: CASSQYRRTTEGPLHF

v_call: TRBV29-1
j_call: TRBJ2-5
cdr3_aa: CSVEGPGQETQYF

v_call: TRBV5-1
j_call: TRBJ1-1
cdr3_aa: CASSPWGAGTGGTEAFF

v_call: TRBV7-3
j_call: TRBJ1-4
cdr3_aa: CASSLGPREGGEKLFF

v_call: TRBV19
j_call: TRBJ1-2
cdr3_aa: CASGGRAAGYTF

v_call: TRBV7-2
j_call: TRBJ2-7
cdr3_aa: CASSSFGAGVGEQYF

v_call: TRBV5-1
j_call: TRBJ1-2
cdr3_aa: CASSPDTDYYGYTF

v_call: TRBV6-1
j_call: TRBJ1-2
cdr3_aa: CASSEDMRGNYGYTF

v_call: TRBV5-1
j_call: TRBJ2-1
cdr3_aa: CASSIRQASYNEQFF

v_call: TRBV5-1
j_call: TRBJ1-6
cdr3_aa: CASSPDLGLGTPLHF

v_call: TRBV30
j_call: TRBJ2-1
cdr3_aa: CAFVEAFHPEQFF

v_call: TRBV4-1
j_call: TRBJ2-1
cdr3_aa: CASSQIIAAQYNEQFF

v_call: TRBV5-1
j_call: TRBJ1-6
cdr3_aa: CASSLEQGDSPLHF

v_call: TRBV18
j_call: TRBJ1-1
cdr3_aa: CASSPRQEGPEAFF